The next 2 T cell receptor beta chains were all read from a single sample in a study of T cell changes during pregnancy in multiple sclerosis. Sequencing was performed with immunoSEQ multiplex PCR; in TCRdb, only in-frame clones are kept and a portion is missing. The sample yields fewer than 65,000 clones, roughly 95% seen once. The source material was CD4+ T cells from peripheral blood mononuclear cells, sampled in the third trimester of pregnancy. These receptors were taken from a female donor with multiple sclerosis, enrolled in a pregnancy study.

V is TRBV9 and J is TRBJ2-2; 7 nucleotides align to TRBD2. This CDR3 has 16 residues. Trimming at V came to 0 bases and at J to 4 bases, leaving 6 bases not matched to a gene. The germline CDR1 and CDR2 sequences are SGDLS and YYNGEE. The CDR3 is CASSVEGEGRTGELFF. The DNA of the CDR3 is TGTGCCAGCAGCGTAGAAGGGGAGGGGCGCACCGGGGAGCTGTTTTTT.

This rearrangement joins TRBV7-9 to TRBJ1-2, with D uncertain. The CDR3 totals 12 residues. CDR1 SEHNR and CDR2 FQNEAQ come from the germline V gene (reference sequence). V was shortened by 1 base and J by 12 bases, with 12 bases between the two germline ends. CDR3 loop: CASSLGLGGDTF. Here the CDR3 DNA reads TGTGCCAGCAGCTTAGGCTTGGGCGGGGACACCTTC.